Shown below are 30 T cell receptor beta chains from a single sample sequenced in a study of Graves' ophthalmopathy and Graves' hyperthyroidism. Amplification from RNA transcripts yielded the TCR beta CDR3 regions. Second-round multiplex PCR came after a first-round RT-PCR that employed HTBI primers. TCRdb ran MiXCR on the multiplex PCR reads and lists one entry per CDR3 protein. Altogether 400,000 to 500,000 distinct CDR3 sequences are present, roughly 21% being singletons, with the ten largest covering under 3%. The sample consisted of peripheral blood. These receptors were obtained from a young woman with stable Graves' hyperthyroidism.

The V and J genes are TRBV6-1 and TRBJ1-5; no clear D gene. CDR1 is MNHNS, CDR2 SASEGT, per germline. Trimming pared 1 base from V and 7 bases from J, leaving 14 bases between. CDR3 size: 15 residues. The CDR3 sequence is CASSEVPGSRQPQHF. CDR3 nucleotides: TGTGCCAGCAGTGAAGTTCCAGGCTCAAGGCAGCCCCAGCATTTT.

This clonotype was recorded at least ten times. This chain links TRBV6-1 with TRBJ2-5; D is perhaps TRBD2 (6 bases). This CDR3 comprises 15 residues. The V end lost 3 bases, the J end lost 5 bases, and 16 bases lay between the germline ends. Germline V gives CDR1 MNHNS, CDR2 SASEGT. The chain's CDR3 is CASSEVLAEPETQYF. The CDR3 DNA sequence: TGTGCCAGCAGTGAGGTACTAGCAGAGCCGGAGACCCAGTACTTC.

J is TRBJ1-1 and V is TRBV6-1; D remains ambiguous. V dropped 8 bases and J dropped 4 bases, with 17 bases sitting between them. The CDR3 contains 14 residues. In germline, CDR1 is MNHNS, CDR2 SASEGT. The CDR3 here is CASRPMRDRTEAFF. The CDR3 DNA sequence: TGTGCCAGCCGACCCATGAGGGATCGCACTGAAGCTTTCTTT.

This clonotype was observed many times. V usage is TRBV6-2 or TRBV6-3 and J usage is TRBJ2-2; D not resolved. The germline V gene has CDR1 MNHEY and CDR2 SVGEGT. The V and J ends lost 0 bases and 1 base respectively, with 6 bases between them. CDR3 length: 15 residues. The CDR3 loop is CASSYSNRNTGELFF. CDR3 bases: TGTGCCAGCAGTTACTCGAACAGGAACACCGGGGAGCTGTTTTTT.

The chain uses TRBV5-1 and TRBJ2-3, with 8 bases lining up with TRBD1. The CDR3 totals 15 residues. The V gene's germline CDR1 is SGHRS and CDR2 YFSETQ. Trimming removed 0 bases from V and 2 bases from J; junction bases left unmatched: 2. CDR3 residues: CASSLAQGATDTQYF. The CDR3 nucleotides are TGCGCCAGCAGCTTGGCTCAGGGGGCCACAGATACGCAGTATTTT. The variable domain in full, completed from reference TRBV5-1 and TRBJ2-3, reads KAGVTQTPRYLIKTRGQQVTLSCSPISGHRSVSWYQQTPGQGLQFLFEYFSETQRNKGNFPGRFSGRQFSNSRSEMNVSTLELGDSALYLCASSLAQGATDTQYFGPGTRLTVL.

This clonotype was observed at least ten times. This could be a read error, since a much larger clone is one nucleotide away. The genes are TRBV28 and TRBJ1-2; the D is unclear. The CDR3 contains 13 residues. Per germline, CDR1 MDHEN and CDR2 SYDVKM. This chain's CDR3 is CASGFQWNYGYTF. The DNA of the CDR3 is TGTGCCAGCGGTTTTCAATGGAACTATGGCTACACCTTC.

This clonotype has a count of ten or more. The chain has TRBV12-3 or TRBV12-4 and TRBJ2-7, with D perhaps TRBD1 (5 bases). The ends were cut back, 0 bases at V and 4 bases at J, with 10 bases in the middle. The CDR3 loop spans 14 amino acids. CDR3: CASSLALGDYEQYF. The DNA of the CDR3 is TGTGCCAGCAGTTTAGCGCTAGGGGATTACGAGCAGTACTTC.

In this sample, this clonotype turned up many times. In nucleotides, the CDR3 is TGTGCCAGCAGTTTAACTAGCGGGAGGGCCAGGTACGAGCAGTACTTC. It is translated as CASSLTSGRARYEQYF. The chain links TRBV28 to TRBJ2-7; 13 bases match TRBD2. The CDR3 runs 16 residues. J gave up 4 bases and V 2 bases, and 5 bases lay outside the gene matches. Germline CDR1 and CDR2: MDHEN and SYDVKM.

At least ten counts were recorded for this clonotype. The chain is built from TRBV6-1 and TRBJ1-5; 7 positions agree with TRBD1. CDR3 length equals 14 residues. Trimming at V came to 6 bases and at J to 8 bases, leaving 10 bases not matched to a gene. The germline CDR1 and CDR2 sequences are MNHNS and SASEGT. The CDR3: CASSPRAGGEPQHF. CDR3 bases: TGTGCCAGCAGCCCCCGAGCAGGGGGGGAGCCCCAGCATTTT.

The gene calls are TRBV9 and TRBJ1-1, with 7 bases lining up with TRBD1. Germline V CDR1 and CDR2: SGDLS, YYNGEE. V shed 4 bases, J shed 0 bases, and the junction held 9 bases outside the gene matches. This CDR3 is 16 amino acids long. Here the CDR3 DNA reads TGTGCCAGCAGCCAAGACCGGGGACAGATGAACACTGAAGCTTTCTTT. Protein: CASSQDRGQMNTEAFF.

This clonotype showed up many times. A much larger clone differs by one base, so this may be a read error. Given the absence of the conserved phenylalanine or tryptophan at the CDR3 end, a read error is likely. The genes are TRBV29-1 and TRBJ2-7; D is uncertain. Deletions cut 4 bases from V and 5 bases from J, with 15 bases between. Germline CDR1 and CDR2: SQVTM and ANQGSEA. The CDR3 consists of 13 residues. CDR3 nucleotide sequence: TGCAGCGTTGCCTCCTTCCGGTCGGACGAGCAGTACCTC. Amino acids: CSVASFRSDEQYL.

This clonotype was recorded only once. The V call is TRBV12-3 or TRBV12-4, the J call TRBJ1-1, with no clear D. Trimming removed 6 bases from V and 4 bases from J, with 15 bases in between. This CDR3 is built from 14 residues. CDR3 region: CASSPFRRSTEAFF. CDR3 nucleotides: TGTGCCAGCAGCCCATTCCGACGGTCCACTGAAGCTTTCTTT.

This clonotype has at least ten counts. The chain uses TRBV12-3 or TRBV12-4 and TRBJ1-1; no clear D. The CDR3 loop spans 12 amino acids. V was trimmed by 6 bases and J by 5 bases, leaving 10 bases between them. The CDR3 nucleotides read TGTGCCAGCAGACCCCTACGGACTGAAGCTTTCTTT. Protein sequence: CASRPLRTEAFF.

This clonotype was counted at least ten times. The chain links TRBV6-1 to TRBJ2-7; D remains unclear. Germline V lookup: CDR1 MNHNS, CDR2 SASEGT. The CDR3 totals 14 residues. Between the trimmed V and J ends, which lost 4 bases and 0 bases, there was a span of 10 bases. The CDR3 nucleotides read TGTGCCAGCAGTGCCCTACATAGCTCCTACGAGCAGTACTTC. Residues: CASSALHSSYEQYF.

The sample holds many counts of this clonotype. This sequence joins TRBV28 and TRBJ2-7; 7 bases line up with TRBD2. This CDR3 has 15 residues. From germline, CDR1 is MDHEN and CDR2 SYDVKM. V shed 7 bases, J shed 3 bases, and the junction held 12 bases outside the gene matches. CDR3 sequence (DNA): TGTGCCAGCATCGCCCAAGCTGGCGGGAGCTACGAGCAGTACTTC. This translates into CASIAQAGGSYEQYF.

A single count supports this clonotype. J is TRBJ1-1 and V is TRBV12-3 or TRBV12-4; D gene uncertain. This CDR3 has 12 amino acids. With 7 bases removed from V and 3 bases from J, the gap between germline ends came to 9 bases. CDR3 sequence reads: CASTSLDTEAFF. CDR3 DNA sequence: TGTGCCAGCACTTCCTTGGACACTGAAGCTTTCTTT.

This clonotype came up many times. The CDR3 loop is CASSSLAGAAFF. CDR3 DNA: TGTGCCAGCAGCTCCCTCGCGGGCGCAGCTTTCTTT. The chain has TRBV7-2 and TRBJ1-1; D not resolved. Germline V gene sequence: CDR1 SGHTA, CDR2 FQGNSA. CDR3 length equals 12 residues. Trimming removed 4 bases from V and 10 bases from J, with 13 bases in between. Supplemented by reference TRBV7-2 and TRBJ1-1, the full variable domain reads GAGVSQSPSNKVTEKGKDVELRCDPISGHTALYWYRQSLGQGLEFLIYFQGNSAPDKSGLPSDRFSAERTGGSVSTLTIQRTQQEDSAVYLCASSSLAGAAFFGQGTRLTVV.

This clonotype was recorded many times. CDR3 nucleotide sequence: TGCAGTGCCGGGACAGGTGGGCAGGGAGCTTTCTTT. It specifies CSAGTGGQGAFF. The chain carries TRBV20-1 and TRBJ1-1; the match to TRBD1 covers 8 bases. CDR1 DFQATT and CDR2 SNEGSKA come from the germline V gene (reference sequence). After removal of 6 bases from V and 10 bases from J, the junction contained 10 bases not matched to a gene. The length of the CDR3 is 12 residues.

This clonotype was found many times. This chain connects TRBV7-2 to TRBJ2-7; D is unclear. V was clipped by 4 bases and J by 2 bases, with 9 bases between them. The CDR3 runs 13 residues. Germline lookup yields CDR1 SGHTA and CDR2 FQGNSA. CDR3 in amino acids: CASSSSPPYEQYF. CDR3 coding DNA: TGTGCCAGCAGCTCCAGTCCCCCCTACGAGCAGTACTTC.

The chain carries TRBV6-2 or TRBV6-3 and TRBJ2-5; TRBD2 aligns across 11 bases. This CDR3 spans 14 amino acids. Looked up from germline, CDR1 is MNHEY and CDR2 is SVGEGT. Unmatched junction bases numbered 6, after V lost 5 bases and J lost 7 bases. The CDR3 nucleotides are TGTGCCAGCAGTCCGGGACTAGCGGAAGGGACCCAGTACTTC. Translation: CASSPGLAEGTQYF.

The table lists this clonotype with many counts. CDR3 sequence: CSTSPLRLTEAFF. DNA for the CDR3: TGCAGCACGTCCCCGCTCAGGCTCACTGAAGCTTTCTTT. The chain links TRBV29-1 to TRBJ1-1, with unresolved D. The germline gives CDR1 SQVTM, CDR2 ANQGSEA. V was pared by 8 bases and J by 4 bases, with 17 bases between. This CDR3 has 13 amino acids.

This clonotype occurred a few times. This chain uses TRBV19 with TRBJ2-3; tentative D call: TRBD2 (6 bases). CDR3 length: 14 amino acids. Germline V gene sequence: CDR1 LNHDA, CDR2 SQIVND (reference sequence). V gave up 4 bases and J gave up 0 bases, with 8 bases separating them. In DNA, the CDR3 is TGTGCCAGTAGTACTAGCGCTAGCACAGATACGCAGTATTTT. It encodes CASSTSASTDTQYF.

At least ten counts were recorded for this clonotype. The V and J genes are TRBV27 and TRBJ1-6; no reliable D call. The germline V gene encodes CDR1 MNHEY and CDR2 SMNVEV (reference sequence). The V and J ends lost 6 bases and 3 bases respectively, with 9 bases between them. The CDR3 totals 14 residues. CDR3 residues: CASRSRNYNSPLHF. The CDR3 bases are TGTGCCAGCAGGTCCCGAAACTATAATTCACCCCTCCACTTT.

This clonotype was observed a few times. The chain combines TRBV9 with TRBJ1-5; perhaps TRBD1 as D (5 bases). Per the germline V gene, CDR1 is SGDLS and CDR2 is YYNGEE. V lost 4 bases to trimming and J lost 4 bases, with 9 bases between them. The CDR3 covers 13 residues. This chain's CDR3 is CASSRDGNQPQHF. CDR3 sequence (DNA): TGTGCCAGCAGCCGGGACGGGAATCAGCCCCAGCATTTT.

This clonotype appeared many times. The chain has TRBV30 and TRBJ1-2; D is perhaps TRBD1 (5 bases). V shed 0 bases and J shed 4 bases, with 12 bases lying between them. The CDR3 is 14 residues long. From germline, CDR1 is GTSNPN and CDR2 SVGIG (reference sequence). CDR3 nucleotides: TGTGCCTGGAGTGTACTGGGGCTTGGCTATGGCTACACCTTC. Protein product: CAWSVLGLGYGYTF.

This clonotype was counted many times. The V gene is TRBV30, the J gene TRBJ2-2; no clear D gene. Between the trimmed V and J ends, which lost 4 bases and 5 bases, there was a span of 8 bases. Germline assignment: CDR1 GTSNPN and CDR2 SVGIG (reference sequence). This CDR3 spans 12 amino acids. CDR3 protein: CAWNLRTGELFF. The CDR3 nucleotides read TGTGCCTGGAACCTCAGAACCGGGGAGCTGTTTTTT.

Ten or more counts support this clonotype. The chain is built from TRBV6-2 or TRBV6-3 and TRBJ2-7, with D perhaps matching TRBD1 (6 bases). V lost 2 bases and J 4 bases, leaving 12 bases between the germline ends. The CDR3 extends over 14 amino acids. Germline-derived CDR1 and CDR2 are MNHEY and SVGEGT. The CDR3 nucleotides read TGTGCCAGCAGTTACGTGGGGGCGCTTTACGAGCAGTACTTC. Its protein product is CASSYVGALYEQYF.

In regard to this clonotype: One base away lies a much larger clone, so this may be a sequencing read error. The genes are TRBV12-3 or TRBV12-4 and TRBJ2-2, with TRBD2 as a possible D gene (5 bases). The CDR3 runs to 16 residues. Here the CDR3 DNA reads TGTGCCAGCAGTTCCCGGACCGTCTCGAACACCGGGGAGCTGTGTTTT. This translates into CASSSRTVSNTGELCF.

At least ten counts were recorded for this clonotype. The rearrangement links TRBV13 to TRBJ2-7, with 9 bases aligning to TRBD1. Germline V lookup: CDR1 PRHDT, CDR2 FYEKMQ (reference sequence). Trimming took 5 bases from V and 3 from J; bases not matched to a gene: 8. This CDR3 has 15 residues. This CDR3 is CASSASGTGNYEQYF. The CDR3 DNA reads as TGTGCCAGCAGCGCCTCCGGGACAGGGAACTACGAGCAGTACTTC.

This clonotype was picked up many times. The chain joins TRBV20-1 to TRBJ2-7; D remains ambiguous. Germline assignment: CDR1 DFQATT and CDR2 SNEGSKA (reference sequence). The CDR3 length is 11 residues. V was cut by 3 bases and J by 5 bases, with 8 bases left in between. In nucleotides, the CDR3 is TGCAGTGCTAGTGTGGGCGACGAGCAGTACTTC. The encoded protein is CSASVGDEQYF.